A selection of T cell receptor beta chains follows, all from one sample in a study of T cells in Graves' hyperthyroidism and ophthalmopathy. Using its own MiXCR run on the multiplex PCR reads, TCRdb lists one record per CDR3 protein. The sample has under 600,000 distinct CDR3 sequences; about 16% are singletons. Sequencing was carried out using blood. The source is a middle-aged woman with Graves' ophthalmopathy. The CDR3 runs from the conserved cysteine through the conserved F or W. The D gene is left open where the match is weak. Clone size, where shown, is once, few, many, or a class for clones that have expanded.

clone size | D gene | J gene | V gene | CDR3 DNA | CDR3 protein
many | - | TRBJ2-1 | TRBV18 | TGTGCCAGCTCATTTCTTGGACAGTCTGAGCAGTTCTTC | CASSFLGQSEQFF
few | - | TRBJ1-5 | TRBV20-1 | TGCAGTGCTAGAACGGGGGAGGGTCAGCCCCAGCATTTT | CSARTGEGQPQHF
few | TRBD2 | TRBJ2-7 | TRBV18 | TGTGCCAGCTCACCAGTGACTAGCGTCTACGAGCAGTACTTC | CASSPVTSVYEQYF
many | - | TRBJ2-5 | TRBV28 | TGTGCCAGCAGTTCCCCGGCCCTAGAGACCCAGTACTTC | CASSSPALETQYF
- | - | TRBJ2-7 | TRBV24-1 | TGTGCCACCAGGCAGGGAGCCGAGCAGTACTTC | CATRQGAEQYF
once | - | TRBJ1-4 | TRBV5-6 | TGTGCCAGCAGCTCATCGGCGGGCAGGCGCTTTAATGAAAAACTGTTTTTT | CASSSSAGRRFNEKLFF
- | - | TRBJ2-6 | TRBV12-3/TRBV12-4 | TGTGCCAGCAGTTTAGCGCTAAGTGGCATTAGCTCTGGGGCCAACGTCCTGACTTTC | CASSLALSGISSGANVLTF
many | - | TRBJ2-3 | TRBV30 | TGTGCCTGGAGTACTGGGTACGCAGATACGCAGTATTTT | CAWSTGYADTQYF
few | TRBD2 | TRBJ2-5 | TRBV18 | TGTGCCAGCTCACCCTACTGGACTAGCGGCACTCAAGAGACCCAGTACTTC | CASSPYWTSGTQETQYF
many | - | TRBJ2-7 | TRBV20-1 | TGCAGTCTCCGGTTTACGGCGAAACACGAGCAGTACTTC | CSLRFTAKHEQYF
few | - | TRBJ1-6 | TRBV6-2/TRBV6-3 | TGTGCCAGCACCGCAGGGGATTCTTCACCCCTCCACTTT | CASTAGDSSPLHF
few | TRBD1 | TRBJ1-1 | TRBV3-1 | TGTGCCAGCAGCCAAGGACAGGGGCACTCAGCTGCTTTCTTT | CASSQGQGHSAAFF
- | - | TRBJ2-2 | TRBV30 | TGTGCCTGGAGAAAGACAACGAACACCGGGGAGCTGTTTTTT | CAWRKTTNTGELFF
many | - | TRBJ2-7 | TRBV5-1 | TGCGCCAGCAGCTCTGACAGCTTCTTATACGAGCAGTACTTC | CASSSDSFLYEQYF
many | - | TRBJ2-7 | TRBV20-1 | TGCAGTGCTAGAGCGAGAACCGCCTACGAGCAGTACTTC | CSARARTAYEQYF
few | TRBD1 | TRBJ1-2 | TRBV20-1 | TGCAGTGCTAGAGATCCGCGACAGGGAAGTGCCGATGGCTACACCTTC | CSARDPRQGSADGYTF
many | - | TRBJ1-2 | TRBV28 | TGTGCCAGCAGAGGGGACACTCGGAACTATGGCTACACCTTC | CASRGDTRNYGYTF
many | - | TRBJ1-1 | TRBV2 | TGTGCCAGCACTTGGACCACAGAGGCCTCTGAAGCTTTCTTT | CASTWTTEASEAFF
- | - | TRBJ2-4 | TRBV7-3 | TGTGCCAGCAGCCTCGACAGGGAGGGCATTCAGTACTTC | CASSLDREGIQYF
- | - | TRBJ2-2 | TRBV6-1 | TGTGCCAGCAGGGGACAGGGTTCAAGCGGGGGGCCCACCGGGGAGCTGTTTTTT | CASRGQGSSGGPTGELFF
many | TRBD2 | TRBJ2-1 | TRBV5-1 | TGCGCCAGCAGCTTGATCATTAGCGGGGGCTCCTACAATGAGCAGTTCTTC | CASSLIISGGSYNEQFF
- | TRBD2 | TRBJ2-5 | TRBV7-3 | TGTGCCAGCAGCCAAAGCGGGGCGGGAGCGGAGACCCAGTACTTC | CASSQSGAGAETQYF
many | TRBD1 | TRBJ2-3 | TRBV30 | TGTGCCTGGAGTCAGGGGACAGGGTTTTGGGATACGCAGTATTTT | CAWSQGTGFWDTQYF
few | TRBD2 | TRBJ2-2 | TRBV7-9 | TGTGCCAAGGGACTAGCGGGGCCGAACACCGGGGAGCTGTTTTTT | CAKGLAGPNTGELFF
many | TRBD1 | TRBJ2-7 | TRBV11-3 | TGTGCCAGCAGCTTAGACGGGACAGGACGCTACGAGCAGTACTTC | CASSLDGTGRYEQYF
- | - | TRBJ1-5 | TRBV6-1 | TGTGCCAGCAGTGAATTGGTCGGGTATAGCAATCAGCCCCAGCATTTT | CASSELVGYSNQPQHF
- | - | TRBJ2-2 | TRBV5-1 | TGCGCCAGCAGCTTGGCTGGCGTTCCCGGGGAGCTGTTTTTT | CASSLAGVPGELFF